Below are 25 T cell receptor beta chains sequenced from a single sample in a study of tumor and adjacent non-tumor tissue in lung cancer. The library came from three nested PCR rounds adapted from ARM-PCR protocols. Each CDR3 protein gets one entry after TCRdb re-called the multiplex PCR reads with MiXCR. The table lists around 39,000 distinct CDR3 sequences, 60% of them singletons, with about 48% in the top ten. This sample's RNA came from whole unsorted tissue. This non-tumor lung sample came from over 3 cm beyond the tumor edge. The sample comprised distant non-tumor lung tissue. The receptors come from a middle-aged man with non-small cell lung cancer.

The rearrangement joins TRBV29-1 to TRBJ2-5, with 12 bases that match TRBD2. Trimming at V came to 4 bases and at J to 4 bases, leaving 7 bases not matched to a gene. The germline CDR1 and CDR2 sequences are SQVTM and ANQGSEA. The CDR3 sequence is 15 residues long. CDR3 amino acids: CSVGASGGVLETQYF. Here the CDR3 DNA reads TGCAGCGTTGGGGCTAGCGGGGGGGTCCTAGAGACCCAGTACTTC. The full variable domain, in which reference TRBV29-1 and TRBJ2-5 provide the parts outside the CDR3, is SAVISQKPSRDICQRGTSLTIQCQVDSQVTMMFWYRQQPGQSLTLIATANQGSEATYESGFVIDKFPISRPNLTFSTLTVSNMSPEDSSIYLCSVGASGGVLETQYFGPGTRLLVL.

This clonotype was recorded at least ten times. V gene TRBV6-4 combines with J gene TRBJ2-1; D is possibly TRBD2 (6 bases). Germline CDR1 reads MRHNA; CDR2 reads SNTAGT. CDR3 length equals 17 residues. The germline V and J ends were trimmed by 2 bases and 4 bases, with 18 bases remaining between them. This CDR3 reads CASSDRRSSGGYNEQFF. The CDR3 nucleotides are TGTGCCAGCAGTGACCGGCGAAGTAGCGGAGGTTACAATGAGCAGTTCTTC.

Of note for this clonotype: A much larger clonotype is one base distant, so this may be a read error. The J gene is TRBJ2-6, the V gene TRBV6-5, with D perhaps matching TRBD1 (6 bases). The CDR3 sequence is 14 residues long. Germline CDR1 reads MNHEY; CDR2 reads SVGAGI. CDR3 bases: TGTGCCAGCAGCTACAGGGCTGGGGCCAGCGTCCTGACTTTC. This gives the protein CASSYRAGASVLTF.

This clonotype came up many times. DNA for the CDR3: TGTGCCAGCAGTTACTCGGCAGTCGGAGCTGGAAACACCATATATTTT. Its protein is CASSYSAVGAGNTIYF. The chain joins TRBV6-5 to TRBJ1-3, with no clear D. Trimming pared 0 bases from V and 2 bases from J, leaving 11 bases between. Germline CDR1 MNHEY, CDR2 SVGAGI. This CDR3 contains 16 residues.

The chain joins TRBV6-5 to TRBJ2-1; TRBD2 matches at 8 bases. The germline V gene encodes CDR1 MNHEY and CDR2 SVGAGI. Losses at the gene ends were 10 bases for V and 0 bases for J; bases not matched to a gene: 11. This CDR3 spans 16 amino acids. CDR3 region: CANSKTSGSSYNEQFF. CDR3 DNA: TGTGCCAATAGTAAAACTAGCGGATCCTCCTACAATGAGCAGTTCTTC.

Concerning this clonotype itself: One end of the junction fails to match germline, which may point to a read error. The rearrangement links TRBV11-1 to TRBJ2-7; D not certain. CDR3 length: 13 residues. Germline V gene data show CDR1 as SGHAT and CDR2 as FQDESV (reference sequence). DNA for the CDR3: TGTGCCACCAGCTTATCGAGAGTCTCGGAGCAGTACTTC. Protein: CATSLSRVSEQYF.

Comments on this clonotype: Since no conserved phenylalanine or tryptophan closes the CDR3, a read error is the likely cause. The V gene is TRBV10-3, the J gene TRBJ2-7; D ambiguous. The CDR3 runs to 17 residues. Germline-derived CDR1 and CDR2 are ENHRY and SYGVKD. V was cut by 2 bases and J by 5 bases, with 22 bases left in between. CDR3 protein: CAISEGVTDGGSHEQYL. The CDR3 DNA is TGTGCCATCAGTGAGGGGGTGACCGACGGCGGCTCGCACGAGCAGTACCTC.

The V gene is TRBV9, the J gene TRBJ2-3; TRBD2 matches at 9 bases. Trimming removed 4 bases from V and 4 bases from J; junction bases left unmatched: 7. The CDR3 consists of 15 residues. CDR1 is SGDLS, CDR2 YYNGEE, per germline. This CDR3 is CASSRGAGGADTQYF. The CDR3, as DNA: TGTGCCAGCAGCAGGGGAGCGGGAGGTGCAGATACGCAGTATTTT.

This clonotype was observed many times. The chain links TRBV6-2 or TRBV6-3 to TRBJ2-1, with TRBD1 identical over 9 bases. V was clipped by 4 bases and J by 2 bases; unmatched bases: 6. The CDR3 length is 16 residues. The germline V gene has CDR1 MNHEY and CDR2 SVGEGT. In DNA form, the CDR3 reads TGTGCCAGCAGTTCGGGAGGACAGGGGACCTACAATGAGCAGTTCTTC. Protein product: CASSSGGQGTYNEQFF.

Worth noting for this clonotype: One end of the junction varies from germline; a read error may be responsible. This CDR3 reads CASSLVGGSNTWELFF. DNA for the CDR3: TGTGCCAGCAGCTTAGTGGGTGGGAGTAACACCTGGGAGCTGTTTTTT. The V and J genes are TRBV11-2 and TRBJ2-2; weak D call: TRBD2 (5 bases). CDR1 SGHAT and CDR2 FQNNGV come from the germline V gene. This CDR3 spans 16 amino acids. Using reference TRBV11-2 and TRBJ2-2 for the parts outside the CDR3, the full variable domain is EAGVAQSPRYKIIEKRQSVAFWCNPISGHATLYWYQQILGQGPKLLIQFQNNGVVDDSQLPKDRFSAERLKGVDSTLKIQPAKLEDSAVYLCASSLVGGSNTWELFFGEGSRLTVL.

As for this clonotype: A junction boundary mismatches the germline segment, possibly from a read error. The V gene is TRBV10-3, the J gene TRBJ2-3; a weak D match, TRBD2 (6 bases). Germline CDR1 and CDR2: ENHRY and SYGVKD. The CDR3 covers 14 residues. The CDR3 sequence: CAISAGLLTDMQYF. DNA of the CDR3: TGTGCCATCAGTGCAGGACTACTCACGGATATGCAGTATTTT.

This clonotype was seen at least ten times. This rearrangement joins TRBV7-8 to TRBJ2-7; 9 bases align to TRBD2. J gave up 9 bases and V 2 bases, and 5 bases lay outside the gene matches. Germline V gives CDR1 SGHVS, CDR2 FQNEAQ. The CDR3 is made up of 13 amino acids. CDR3 in DNA: TGTGCCAGCAGCTTATCAGCGGGAGGTGGGCAGTACTTC. Protein: CASSLSAGGGQYF. Based on the CDR3 plus reference TRBV7-8 and TRBJ2-7, the full variable domain is GAGVSQSPRYKVAKRGQDVALRCDPISGHVSLFWYQQALGQGPEFLTYFQNEAQLDKSGLPSDRFFAERPEGSVSTLKIQRTQQEDSAVYLCASSLSAGGGQYFGPGTRLTVT.

This clonotype was seen only once. Being one base from a much bigger clone, this may be a read error. The CDR3 does not end in the conserved phenylalanine or tryptophan, so this is likely a read error. V and J are TRBV12-5 and TRBJ2-1, with 12 bases aligning to TRBD2. With V trimmed by 7 bases and J by 9 bases, 4 bases remained unmatched. The CDR3 totals 13 residues. CDR1 is LGHNT, CDR2 FRNRAP, per germline. The CDR3 DNA reads as TGTGCTAGTGTACCTAGCGGGGGGGCTGAGCAGTTCTCC. Translating gives CASVPSGGAEQFS.

A note on this clonotype: A read error may be the cause here, since a much bigger clone is one base away. J is TRBJ2-7 and V is TRBV28; no clear D gene. CDR3 length: 11 residues. Germline CDR1 is MDHEN and CDR2 is SYDVKM. CDR3 nucleotide sequence: TGTGCCAGCAGTCGTCACTACGAGCACTACTTC. It encodes CASSRHYEHYF.

The V gene is TRBV5-1, the J gene TRBJ2-5; D remains unclear. The germline V gene has CDR1 SGHRS and CDR2 YFSETQ. The V end lost 5 bases, the J end lost 4 bases, and 18 bases lay between the germline ends. This CDR3 contains 15 residues. CDR3 sequence (DNA): TGCGCCAGCAGTTTTGGGCAGGCGTATGGAGAGACCCAGTACTTC. Translating it yields CASSFGQAYGETQYF.

J is TRBJ1-5 and V is TRBV4-1; D uncertain. Germline values: CDR1 MGHRA, CDR2 YSYEKL. This CDR3 contains 20 residues. Trimming stripped 7 bases from V and 7 bases from J, with 35 bases between. The CDR3: CASIPSPPDYPDPLGQPQHF. In DNA form, the CDR3 reads TGCGCCAGCATCCCCTCACCTCCTGACTACCCGGACCCTTTAGGGCAGCCCCAGCATTTT.

This clonotype turned up a few times. A much bigger clone sits one base away, suggesting this may be a read error. The final CDR3 position lacks the conserved phenylalanine or tryptophan, pointing to a likely read error. The rearrangement links TRBV6-6 to TRBJ1-1; no clear D gene. V was trimmed by 6 bases and J by 5 bases, leaving 10 bases between them. Germline CDR1 MNHNY, CDR2 SVGAGI (reference sequence). The CDR3 runs to 12 residues. CDR3 region: CASSPHGTEAFI. The CDR3 DNA sequence: TGTGCCAGCAGCCCTCACGGGACTGAAGCTTTCATT.

V usage is TRBV5-4 and J usage is TRBJ1-4, with D uncertain. This CDR3 is 14 amino acids long. V lost 4 bases, J lost 8 bases, and 15 bases lay in between. Germline V gives CDR1 SGHNT, CDR2 YYREEE (reference sequence). The CDR3 DNA reads TGTGCCAGCAGCCGGGATGTGGGCGACGAAAAACTGTTTTTT. Encoded protein: CASSRDVGDEKLFF.

This clonotype was seen many times. This CDR3 is CASSLWDRESREQYF. The CDR3 DNA follows: TGTGCCAGCAGCTTGTGGGACAGGGAGTCGCGGGAGCAGTACTTC. This chain connects TRBV5-5 to TRBJ2-7, with 9 bases lining up with TRBD1. This CDR3 is built from 15 residues. Germline V lookup: CDR1 SGHKS, CDR2 YYEKEE (reference sequence). J lost 7 bases, V lost 1 base, and 9 bases had no gene match.

On this clonotype: At one of its ends the junction is not consistent with the germline gene, which may arise from a read error. The rearrangement links TRBV23-1 to TRBJ2-3, with TRBD2 identical over 15 bases. TRBV23-1 is given ORF status, its function remaining uncertain. The CDR3 has 17 residues. The CDR3 sequence is CATSQGLAGGPKDTEYF. Written as DNA, the CDR3 is TGCGCCACCAGTCAAGGACTAGCGGGGGGGCCGAAAGACACGGAGTATTTT.

For this clonotype: One end of the junction varies from germline; a read error may be responsible. The chain links TRBV7-9 to TRBJ2-3; TRBD1 is a possible D gene (6 bases). CDR1 is SEHNR, CDR2 FQNEAQ, per germline (reference sequence). The CDR3 length is 16 residues. Here the CDR3 reads CASSFRPGVNTDMQYF. CDR3 nucleotides: TGTGCCAGCAGCTTTCGTCCAGGGGTTAACACAGATATGCAGTATTTT.

A few counts support this clonotype. The CDR3 end shows no conserved phenylalanine or tryptophan, and so a read error is likely. The chain employs TRBV30 and TRBJ1-6, with no clear D. Looked up from germline, CDR1 is GTSNPN and CDR2 is SVGIG (reference sequence). The CDR3 sequence is 16 residues long. V gave up 0 bases and J gave up 0 bases, with 9 bases separating them. The CDR3 coding sequence is TGTGCCTGGAGTGTACGGGATGGCTCCTATAATTCACCCCTCCACTCT. It yields the protein CAWSVRDGSYNSPLHS.

A single count supports this clonotype. This likely comes from a read error, as the CDR3 has no conserved phenylalanine or tryptophan at its end. V and J are TRBV4-1 and TRBJ2-1; the D is unclear. V was trimmed by 6 bases and J by 4 bases, leaving 16 bases between them. Germline values: CDR1 MGHRA, CDR2 YSYEKL. There are 15 residues in the CDR3. The DNA for the CDR3 is TGCGCCAGCAGGCTCAGCGAGCGAGGTTACAATGAGCAGTTCATC. It codes for CASRLSERGYNEQFI.

A remark on this clonotype: A much larger clone sits a single nucleotide away, making a read error possible. The chain combines TRBV7-9 with TRBJ2-5; 9 bases line up with TRBD2. Per the germline V gene, CDR1 is SEHNR and CDR2 is FQNEAQ (reference sequence). The J segment lost 5 bases and the V segment lost 5 bases, leaving 15 bases of the junction unmatched. The CDR3 is 17 amino acids. CDR3 DNA: TGTGCCAGCAGCCAACACGGACTAGCGCTCCTCTCGGAGACCCAGTACTTC. Translated: CASSQHGLALLSETQYF.

The sample holds a few counts of this clonotype. The CDR3 DNA is TGCGCCAGCAGCTTGGCCGGGGGGGAAGCCGAAAAACTGTTTTTT. This gives the protein CASSLAGGEAEKLFF. V usage is TRBV5-1 and J usage is TRBJ1-4, with D possibly being TRBD1 (5 bases). The germline V and J ends were trimmed by 0 bases and 8 bases, with 14 bases remaining between them. Germline lookup yields CDR1 SGHRS and CDR2 YFSETQ. The CDR3 loop spans 15 amino acids.